This T cell receptor beta chain was sequenced in a study of CD4 T cells in relation to SARS-CoV-2 and coronaviruses. In the study overall: After roughly 9 days of antigen culture, PBMC TCR beta CDR3s were sequenced.

TCRdb keeps only in-frame clones here, not all; method: immunoSEQ multiplex PCR. The sample records some 37,000 clones, 75% to 85% being singletons. Cryopreserved PBMCs were CD4-enriched, then split into naive and memory cells. Sorted naive or memory CD4+ cells met CEF peptides for over 8 days. Study outcomes and limitations: This crossreactivity analysis covered spike protein alone, no other viral proteins.

V lost 4 bases to trimming and J lost 1 base, with 10 bases between them. The CDR3 spans 14 residues. The germline gives CDR1 MDHEN, CDR2 SYDVKM. With regard to this clone: Antigen: not known.

The TCR sequence derives from an adult with COVID-19. Sample: memory CD4+ T cells from PBMCs, cultured in vitro. The chain combines TRBV28 with TRBJ1-1; possibly TRBD1 for D (5 bases). The CDR3 DNA follows: TGTGCCAGCAGTTCGGGACCCAAGAACACTGAAGCTTTCTTT. Amino acids: CASSSGPKNTEAFF.